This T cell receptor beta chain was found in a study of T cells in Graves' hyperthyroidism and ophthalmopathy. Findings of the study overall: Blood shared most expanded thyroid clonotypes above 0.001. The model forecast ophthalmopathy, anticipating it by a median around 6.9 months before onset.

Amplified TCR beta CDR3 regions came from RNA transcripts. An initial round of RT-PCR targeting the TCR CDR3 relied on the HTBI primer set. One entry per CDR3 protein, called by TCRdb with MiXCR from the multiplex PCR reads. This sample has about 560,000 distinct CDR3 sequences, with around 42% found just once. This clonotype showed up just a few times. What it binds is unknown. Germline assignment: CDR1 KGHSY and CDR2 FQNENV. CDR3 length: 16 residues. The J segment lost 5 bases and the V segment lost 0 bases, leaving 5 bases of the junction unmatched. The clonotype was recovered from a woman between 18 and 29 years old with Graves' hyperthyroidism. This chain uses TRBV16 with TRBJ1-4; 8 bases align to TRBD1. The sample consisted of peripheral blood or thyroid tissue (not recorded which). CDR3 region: CASSQSWGTGNEKLFF. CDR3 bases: TGTGCCAGCAGCCAATCTTGGGGGACAGGAAATGAAAAACTGTTTTTT.